This is a list of T cell receptor beta chains from one sample in a study of molecular identifiers for immune sequencing clone quantification. Each CDR3 protein is one row after TCRdb ran MiXCR on the PCR reads. The sample consists of around 460,000 distinct CDR3 sequences, around 23% of them appearing once. The sequenced sample was naive CD8+ T cells from blood, with Jurkat cell RNA spiked in. The receptors come from a human donor in good health. Some libraries in this study had Jurkat cell RNA spiked in. The CDR3 runs from the conserved cysteine through the conserved F or W. A D gene is named only where the DNA matches it firmly. Clone size, where shown, is once, few, many, or a class for clones that have expanded.

cdr3_nt cdr3_aa j_call clone_size v_call d_call
TGTGCCAGCAGGGGAGGGGCACTTTTTATGAACACCGGGGAGCTGTTTTTT CASRGGALFMNTGELFF TRBJ2-2 few TRBV28 TRBD2
TGTGCCAGCAGTCATGGGGCCCTTGGGCGAAACACCATATATTTT CASSHGALGRNTIYF TRBJ1-3 - TRBV12-3/TRBV12-4 -
TGTGCCAGCAGCCCCTCTCTGGACTATGAGACCCAGTACTTC CASSPSLDYETQYF TRBJ2-5 few TRBV9 -
TGTGCCACCAGCACCCGGGACAGGGGCAAGAGGCAGCCCCAGCATTTT CATSTRDRGKRQPQHF TRBJ1-5 few TRBV15 TRBD1
TGTGCCAGCAGGCCTATAGGGGAGTCGAACACCGGGGAGCTGTTTTTT CASRPIGESNTGELFF TRBJ2-2 - TRBV6-6 -
TGTGCCAGCAACAGAGGACAGATGAACACTGAAGCTTTCTTT CASNRGQMNTEAFF TRBJ1-1 many TRBV9 -
TGCGCCAGCAGCCAAGTGGTTCTGGTCGAGGACCCTGAAGCTTTCTTT CASSQVVLVEDPEAFF TRBJ1-1 - TRBV4-1 -
TGTGCCAGCAGCCCCCTTTCACGACGAGAGACCCAGTACTTC CASSPLSRRETQYF TRBJ2-5 once TRBV12-3/TRBV12-4 -
TGTGCCAGCAGCTCCTTACTAGCGGTACAAGAGACCCAGTACTTC CASSSLLAVQETQYF TRBJ2-5 few TRBV5-3 TRBD2
TGTGCCAGCAGCACCTCAAGACAGGGAATGAAGGACACTGAAGCTTTCTTT CASSTSRQGMKDTEAFF TRBJ1-1 many TRBV5-8 TRBD1
TGTGCCAGCGCACCTGGACTAGCGGGGGGGTTCTTCCGGGAGCTGTTTTTT CASAPGLAGGFFRELFF TRBJ2-2 - TRBV6-6 TRBD2
TGTGCCAGCGGTGAAGTAGCAGGGGCGAGCTCCTACGAGCAGTACTTC CASGEVAGASSYEQYF TRBJ2-7 few TRBV2 -
TGTGCCAGCAGTTACGGCGGGAATCCCGAGCAGTACTTC CASSYGGNPEQYF TRBJ2-7 - TRBV6-6 -
TGTGCCAGCAGCCCCGACTTTGGAGGGCAAAGTCGCACAGATACGCAGTATTTT CASSPDFGGQSRTDTQYF TRBJ2-3 - TRBV5-3 -
TGTGCCAGCAGTTTCGACTTAAGAAAGTTCTTC CASSFDLRKFF TRBJ2-1 many TRBV28 -
TGCGCCAGCAGCCCCTTTGGGGAAATAGGGACTGAAGCTTTCTTT CASSPFGEIGTEAFF TRBJ1-1 few TRBV4-1 -
TGTGCCAGCAGCTTAGATTTTGTAGAAGAGACCCAGTACTTC CASSLDFVEETQYF TRBJ2-5 few TRBV7-2 -
TGTGCCACGCACCCATCCGGAGATCTAAACACTGAAGCTTTCTTT CATHPSGDLNTEAFF TRBJ1-1 many TRBV7-9 -
TGCGCCAGCAGCCCGGGGACAAACCCCTACAATGAGCAGTTCTTC CASSPGTNPYNEQFF TRBJ2-1 - TRBV4-3 -
TGCAGTGCTACTCCGGGACTAGCGGTCTGGGGTGAGCAGTTCTTC CSATPGLAVWGEQFF TRBJ2-1 few TRBV20-1 TRBD2
TGCGCCAGCAGCCAAGATTCCAGGGCTAGCTCCTACGAGCAGTACTTC CASSQDSRASSYEQYF TRBJ2-7 few TRBV4-3 -
TGCAGTGCTAGAGATCAAGGTAGCGGGGTCAGCACAGATACGCAGTATTTT CSARDQGSGVSTDTQYF TRBJ2-3 - TRBV20-1 TRBD2
TGTGCCAGCAGTGAAGCGGGGCAGTATGATCAGCCCCAGCATTTT CASSEAGQYDQPQHF TRBJ1-5 - TRBV6-1 -
TGCGCCAGCAGCCAAGATCGTGTGGGCGGCGGGGAGCTGTTTTTT CASSQDRVGGGELFF TRBJ2-2 - TRBV4-3 -
TGCAGCGTTTTGACAGGGGGCACCGGGGAGCTGTTTTTT CSVLTGGTGELFF TRBJ2-2 many TRBV29-1 TRBD1
TGCGCCAGCAGCTTGACAGGGCCCTCTTACGAGCAGTACTTC CASSLTGPSYEQYF TRBJ2-7 few TRBV5-1 -
TGTGCCAGCAGCTCTAGCGGGAGTGGGACCGGGGAGCTGTTTTTT CASSSSGSGTGELFF TRBJ2-2 - TRBV6-5 TRBD2
TGTGCCAGCAGCCAGACTAGCGGGGAAGACTACGAGCAGTACTTC CASSQTSGEDYEQYF TRBJ2-7 many TRBV7-9 TRBD2
TGTGCCAGCAGCCAAGACGAGGGCAATTGGGACGAGCAGTACTTC CASSQDEGNWDEQYF TRBJ2-7 few TRBV3-1 -
TGTGTCAGTAGCATCGACAGGAGCAATCAGCCCCAGCATTTT CVSSIDRSNQPQHF TRBJ1-5 - TRBV19 -
TGTGCCAGCAGCTTCCTCGGACTAGCGGGATTATATGAGCAGTTCTTC CASSFLGLAGLYEQFF TRBJ2-1 - TRBV5-3 TRBD2
TGTGCCAGCAGCTTTACTAGCGGGTTGGCAGATACGCAGTATTTT CASSFTSGLADTQYF TRBJ2-3 many TRBV7-2 TRBD2
TGTGCTAGCAGCTTCCTCCCCGGACAGGGCTATGGCTACTCCTTC CASSFLPGQGYGYSF TRBJ1-2 - TRBV7-9 TRBD1
TGTGCCAGCAGCGTAGGGACAGCATCTAACTATGGCTACACCTTC CASSVGTASNYGYTF TRBJ1-2 few TRBV9 -
TGTGCCAGCAGTTTTTCCGGGGGCAACGAGCAGTACTTC CASSFSGGNEQYF TRBJ2-7 - TRBV28 -
TGTGCCAGCAGCCAAAACAGGATCTACACTGCAGCTTTCTTT CASSQNRIYTAAFF TRBJ1-1 - TRBV3-1 -
TGTGCCAGCAGCTTGTTAGCGGGAGCTGGAGAGACCCAGTACTTC CASSLLAGAGETQYF TRBJ2-5 few TRBV5-6 TRBD2
TGCAGTGCTACGGACACCTACGAGCAGTACTTC CSATDTYEQYF TRBJ2-7 many TRBV20-1 -
TGCGCCAGCAGCCAAGAGAGGGCAAGCACAGATACGCAGTATTTT CASSQERASTDTQYF TRBJ2-3 - TRBV4-3 -